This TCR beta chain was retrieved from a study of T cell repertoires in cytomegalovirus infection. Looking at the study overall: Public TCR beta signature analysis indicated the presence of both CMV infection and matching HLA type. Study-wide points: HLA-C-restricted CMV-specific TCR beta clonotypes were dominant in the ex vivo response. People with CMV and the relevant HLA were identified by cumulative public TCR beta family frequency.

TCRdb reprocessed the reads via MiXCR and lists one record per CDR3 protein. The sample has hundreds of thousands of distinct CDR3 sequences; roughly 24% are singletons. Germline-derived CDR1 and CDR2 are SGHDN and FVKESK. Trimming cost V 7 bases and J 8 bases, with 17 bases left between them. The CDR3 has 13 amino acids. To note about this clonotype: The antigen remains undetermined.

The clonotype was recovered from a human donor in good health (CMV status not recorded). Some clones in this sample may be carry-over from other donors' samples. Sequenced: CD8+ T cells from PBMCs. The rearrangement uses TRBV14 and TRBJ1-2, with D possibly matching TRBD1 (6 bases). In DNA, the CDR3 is TGTGCCAGCAACTATGGGGGGGGCCACGGCTACACCTTC. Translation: CASNYGGGHGYTF.